The entry below gives a single T cell receptor (beta chain) sequence along with its context. The CDR3 is 13 residues long. Deletions cut 6 bases from V and 1 base from J, with 9 bases between. Germline lookup yields CDR1 MNHEY and CDR2 SVGAGI. Some clones are missing from TCRdb's copy, which holds only in-frame ones; the method was immunoSEQ multiplex PCR. The sample lists 150,000 to 200,000 clones, roughly nine tenths seen once, with 1.5% to 2% in the top ten. This specimen comes from a study of T cell responses to AZD1222 COVID-19 vaccine. This specimen was peripheral blood, taken on day 0 of AZD1222 vaccination. The TCR comes from an adult in good health. The chain combines TRBV6-5 with TRBJ1-2; the D gene is possibly TRBD1 (5 bases). This CDR3 reads CASRPGGNYGYTF. CDR3 coding DNA: TGTGCCAGCAGACCGGGGGGTAACTATGGCTACACCTTC.